This T cell receptor (beta chain) was identified during a study of T-cell reconstitution after alpha-beta-depleted transplantation in children. This clonotype was recorded at least ten times. Its antigen remains unknown. Study findings and constraints: The origin of alpha-beta T cells about two months after transplant was reportedly several hundred expanded graft clones. The main origin of T-cell counts and diversity one year after transplant was newly produced T cells.

Trimming pared 0 bases from V and 3 bases from J, leaving 12 bases between. The germline V gene encodes CDR1 LGHNA and CDR2 YSLEER. This CDR3 is built from 15 residues. For TCRbeta, the library was prepared with unique molecular identifiers. A single record per CDR3 protein comes from TCRdb applying MiXCR to the PCR reads. This table holds roughly 300,000 distinct CDR3 sequences, around a tenth found once. The input for sequencing was peripheral blood, taken 180 days after TCRalphabeta/CD19-depleted stem cell transplant. The gene calls are TRBV4-3 and TRBJ2-7; possible D gene TRBD1, 5 bases. This receptor was taken from a male patient between 2 and 10 years old who had a stem cell transplant for chronic granulomatous disease, so the T cells may come from the graft donor. DNA of the CDR3: TGCGCCAGCAGCCAAGAAAGGGCCCAGGGCTACGAGCAGTACTTC. This encodes CASSQERAQGYEQYF.